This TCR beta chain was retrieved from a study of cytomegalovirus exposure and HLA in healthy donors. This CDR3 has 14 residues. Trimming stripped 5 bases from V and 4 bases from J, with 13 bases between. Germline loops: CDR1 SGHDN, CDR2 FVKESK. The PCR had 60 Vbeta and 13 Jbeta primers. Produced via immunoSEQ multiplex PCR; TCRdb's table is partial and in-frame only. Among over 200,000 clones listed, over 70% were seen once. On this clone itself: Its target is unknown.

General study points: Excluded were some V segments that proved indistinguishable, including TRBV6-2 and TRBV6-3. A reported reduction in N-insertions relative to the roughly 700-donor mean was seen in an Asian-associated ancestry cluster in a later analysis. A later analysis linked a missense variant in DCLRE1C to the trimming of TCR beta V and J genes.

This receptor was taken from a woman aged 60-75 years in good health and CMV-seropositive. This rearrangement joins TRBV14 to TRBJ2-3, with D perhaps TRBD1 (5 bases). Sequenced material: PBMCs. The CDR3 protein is CASSVGAHADTQYF. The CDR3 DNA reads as TGTGCCAGCAGCGTAGGGGCGCACGCAGATACGCAGTATTTT.